The clone carrying this TCR beta chain was counted between two and nine times. The antigen is unknown. CDR1 is SGHTA, CDR2 FQGNSA, per germline. The V gene lost 0 bases and the J gene lost 1 base, with 15 bases spanning the gap. The CDR3 length is 17 residues. This sample was included in a study of response to subunit inactivated influenza vaccine. Study-wide points: It was suggested by the authors that few new T cells are recruited by each seasonal influenza vaccination.

TCRdb passed the RT-PCR reads through MiXCR, listing each CDR3 protein once. The sample shows some 640,000 distinct CDR3 sequences, approximately 15% of them seen only once. This specimen was PBMCs from blood, taken less than 15 days before vaccination. The clonotype was recovered from a man between 50 and 59 years old who received an inactivated influenza vaccine. The V call is TRBV7-2, the J call TRBJ1-1; D is perhaps TRBD1 (6 bases). CDR3 coding DNA: TGTGCCAGCAGCTTAGCGGGGGGGCTACTGTGGAACACTGAAGCTTTCTTT. Residues: CASSLAGGLLWNTEAFF.